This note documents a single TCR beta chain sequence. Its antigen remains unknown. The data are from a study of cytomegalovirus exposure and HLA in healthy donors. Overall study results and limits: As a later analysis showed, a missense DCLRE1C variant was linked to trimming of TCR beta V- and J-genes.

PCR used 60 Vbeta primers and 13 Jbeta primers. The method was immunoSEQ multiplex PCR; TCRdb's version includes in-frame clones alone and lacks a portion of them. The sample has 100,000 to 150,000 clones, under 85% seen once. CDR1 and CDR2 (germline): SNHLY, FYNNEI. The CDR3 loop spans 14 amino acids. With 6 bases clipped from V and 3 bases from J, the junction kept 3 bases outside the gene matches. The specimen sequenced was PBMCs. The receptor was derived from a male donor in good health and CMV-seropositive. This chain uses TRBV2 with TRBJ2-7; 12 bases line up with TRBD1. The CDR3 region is CASSRDRGLYEQYF. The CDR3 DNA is TGTGCCAGCAGCCGGGACAGGGGGCTCTACGAGCAGTACTTC.